These 3 T cell receptor beta chains share one sample of origin, sequenced in a study of beta chain features in type 1 diabetes. Findings and caveats of the study: Significant though moderate, a shortening of TCRB CDR3s appeared in all four CD4+ subsets of Type 1 diabetes patients.

The isolated RNA, all of it, was reverse transcribed, so expressed TCRB transcripts were what got sequenced. Repertoires were generated with immunoSEQ multiplex PCR, while TCRdb's copy carries only in-frame clones and drops some. The repertoire includes about 390,000 clones, 9.6% of them detected once, and roughly 0.54% sits in the top ten. The antigens of these receptors remain unknown. Sequencing was done on a sample of central memory CD4+ T cells from blood. All receptors derive from a man in his thirties or forties with type 1 diabetes.

This clone was observed at least ten times. The chain combines TRBV19 with TRBJ2-7; D possibly corresponds to TRBD1 (5 bases). Trimming cost V 6 bases and J 0 bases, with 12 bases left between them. The CDR3 is made up of 14 amino acids. Germline V gene data show CDR1 as LNHDA and CDR2 as SQIVND (reference sequence). The CDR3 here is CASRQAIASYEQYF. The CDR3 coding sequence is TGTGCCAGTAGACAGGCGATTGCCTCCTACGAGCAGTACTTC.

This chain uses TRBV30 with TRBJ2-3; 13 bases align to TRBD2. In germline, CDR1 is GTSNPN, CDR2 SVGIG (reference sequence). V lost 5 bases to trimming and J lost 11 bases; unmatched junction nucleotides: 13. There are 15 residues in the CDR3. DNA of the CDR3: TGTGCCTGGGTCCAGGGTTCGGGACTAGCGGGGAAGCAGTATTTT. Translated, it gives CAWVQGSGLAGKQYF.

This sequence joins TRBV7-9 and TRBJ2-5; TRBD2 matches at 14 bases. This CDR3 has 17 amino acids. CDR1 is SEHNR and CDR2 is FQNEAQ in the germline V gene (reference sequence). J was trimmed by 1 base and V by 3 bases; bases with no gene match: 4. This CDR3 is CASSLGLAGVIQETQYF. CDR3 coding DNA: TGTGCCAGCAGCTTGGGACTAGCGGGAGTGATCCAAGAGACCCAGTACTTC. Full variable domain (remainder filled in from reference TRBV7-9 and TRBJ2-5): DTGVSQNPRHKITKRGQNVTFRCDPISEHNRLYWYRQTLGQGPEFLTYFQNEAQLEKSRLLSDRFSAERPKGSFSTLEIQRTEQGDSAMYLCASSLGLAGVIQETQYFGPGTRLLVL.